Described below is a single T cell receptor beta chain sequence and its context. What it recognizes is unknown. The data stem from a study of cytomegalovirus exposure and HLA in healthy donors. With V trimmed by 2 bases and J by 8 bases, 4 bases remained unmatched. Germline V gene lookup returns CDR1 MNHEY and CDR2 SMNVEV (reference sequence). The CDR3 extends over 14 amino acids. PCR involved 60 Vbeta and 13 Jbeta primers. Sequenced by immunoSEQ multiplex PCR; TCRdb stores in-frame clones only, minus some. The repertoire consists of 150,000 to 200,000 clones, with around 82% occurring once and the leading ten covering around a tenth. Study-level results: A later analysis found TCR association rates differed by HLA locus, highest for DRB1 and lowest for HLA-C. Cytomegalovirus-associated TCR beta chains were listed, numbering around 150.

The sample was PBMCs. The receptor's source is a man in his fifties in good health and CMV-seropositive. The genes are TRBV27 and TRBJ1-2; 11 nucleotides match TRBD1. CDR3 sequence (DNA): TGTGCCAGCAGTTTAGCCGGGACAGGGGGAGGCTACACCTTC. Translation gives CASSLAGTGGGYTF.